A single sample gave rise to the 24 T cell receptor beta chains below, sequenced in a study of T-cell reconstitution after alpha-beta-depleted transplantation in children. Construction of the TCRbeta library involved unique molecular identifiers. TCRdb re-derived calls from the PCR reads in MiXCR, one entry per CDR3 protein. The sample lists 200,000 to 250,000 distinct CDR3 sequences, more than 20% occurring once. The sample in question was PBMCs, obtained before TCRalphabeta/CD19-depleted stem cell transplant. Receptors were obtained from a girl aged 2 to 10 with Fanconi anemia, due to receive a stem cell transplant.

This chain connects TRBV20-1 to TRBJ1-1; 7 nucleotides match TRBD1. CDR1 DFQATT and CDR2 SNEGSKA come from the germline V gene (reference sequence). This CDR3 region has 13 residues. J lost 4 bases, V lost 3 bases, and 5 bases had no gene match. CDR3 sequence: CSARTDRLTEAFF. In DNA, the CDR3 is TGCAGTGCTAGGACGGACAGGCTCACTGAAGCTTTCTTT.

The CDR3 nucleotides read TGCAGCGCCCGATCGGGCAGAGCCGAAGCTTTCTTT. It encodes CSARSGRAEAFF. This sequence joins TRBV29-1 and TRBJ1-1; D not certain. The CDR3 has 12 amino acids. Per the germline V gene, CDR1 is SQVTM and CDR2 is ANQGSEA. Trimming cost V 7 bases and J 8 bases, with 17 bases left between them.

This clonotype was seen at least ten times. The genes are TRBV29-1 and TRBJ2-7, with 8 bases aligning to TRBD1. This CDR3 has 12 amino acids. CDR1 is SQVTM, CDR2 ANQGSEA, per germline. J lost 6 bases, V lost 4 bases, and 5 bases had no gene match. CDR3 in DNA: TGCAGCGTTGCGACAGGGGTCCGCGAGCAGTACTTC. As protein: CSVATGVREQYF.

This clonotype was detected many times. The rearrangement uses TRBV12-3 or TRBV12-4 and TRBJ2-7; 9 nucleotides match TRBD2. CDR3 length equals 14 residues. V shed 5 bases and J 4 bases; nucleotides not matched to a gene: 6. In DNA form, the CDR3 reads TGTGCCAGCAGTCCGCCCGGACTAGCGTACGAGCAGTACTTC. The encoded protein is CASSPPGLAYEQYF.

The V call is TRBV20-1, the J call TRBJ1-1; D is ambiguous. CDR3 length: 16 amino acids. CDR1 and CDR2 from the germline V gene are DFQATT and SNEGSKA (reference sequence). The ends were cut back, 4 bases at V and 3 bases at J, with 21 bases in the middle. This chain's CDR3 is CSAKQSGGRGDTEAFF. The CDR3 DNA reads TGCAGTGCTAAGCAATCGGGAGGGCGCGGCGACACTGAAGCTTTCTTT.

This clonotype appeared a few times. The gene calls are TRBV7-2 and TRBJ2-1; no clear D. Trimming removed 1 base from V and 9 bases from J, with 4 bases in between. The CDR3 loop spans 11 amino acids. The germline V gene encodes CDR1 SGHTA and CDR2 FQGNSA. DNA for the CDR3: TGTGCCAGCAGCTTAGTTGCTGAGCAGTTCTTC. Its translation is CASSLVAEQFF.

The chain is built from TRBV28 and TRBJ2-2; no reliable D call. Germline V lookup: CDR1 MDHEN, CDR2 SYDVKM. CDR3 length: 11 amino acids. Trimming stripped 5 bases from V and 6 bases from J, with 4 bases between. The CDR3 reads CASSISGELFF. For the CDR3, the DNA is TGTGCCAGCAGTATCTCCGGGGAGCTGTTTTTT.

This clonotype was seen more than once but under ten times. The chain has TRBV20-1 and TRBJ2-3, with D tentatively TRBD1 or TRBD2 (6 bases each). The CDR3 covers 14 residues. V was shortened by 3 bases and J by 4 bases, with 14 bases between the two germline ends. Germline CDR1 is DFQATT and CDR2 is SNEGSKA (reference sequence). The CDR3 bases are TGCAGTGCTAGTGAACAGGGCGGGGCAGATACGCAGTATTTT. This encodes CSASEQGGADTQYF.

The chain combines TRBV2 with TRBJ2-1; D not resolved. This CDR3 is 15 amino acids long. Trimming took 1 base from V and 9 from J, leaving 16 bases between them. From germline, CDR1 is SNHLY and CDR2 FYNNEI. The CDR3 loop reads CASSEVARRFGEQFF. CDR3 DNA: TGTGCCAGCAGTGAAGTGGCAAGGCGGTTCGGTGAGCAGTTCTTC. The full variable domain, in which reference TRBV2 and TRBJ2-1 provide the parts outside the CDR3, is EPEVTQTPSHQVTQMGQEVILRCVPISNHLYFYWYRQILGQKVEFLVSFYNNEISEKSEIFDDQFSVERPDGSNFTLKIRSTKLEDSAMYFCASSEVARRFGEQFFGPGTRLTVL.

Only a few counts were recorded for this clonotype. V is TRBV27 and J is TRBJ2-2; 15 nucleotides match TRBD2. From germline, CDR1 is MNHEY and CDR2 SMNVEV (reference sequence). This CDR3 contains 17 residues. The trim removed 6 bases at V and 8 bases at J, leaving 10 bases unmatched. CDR3 nucleotide sequence: TGTGCCAGCAGCCACCGAGGGACTAGCGGGAGGTGGGGGGAGCTGTTTTTT. Protein: CASSHRGTSGRWGELFF.

V gene TRBV20-1 combines with J gene TRBJ1-2; maybe TRBD1 (6 bases). Looked up from germline, CDR1 is DFQATT and CDR2 is SNEGSKA (reference sequence). CDR3 length: 12 residues. V lost 3 bases, J lost 8 bases, and 13 bases lay in between. The CDR3 DNA sequence: TGCAGTGCTAGGAGGGTCCAGGGGGGCTACACCTTC. Translating it yields CSARRVQGGYTF.

This clonotype was detected many times. V and J are TRBV5-5 and TRBJ1-4; D gene ambiguous. Trimming took 0 bases from V and 0 from J, leaving 9 bases between them. CDR3 length: 16 residues. Per the germline V gene, CDR1 is SGHKS and CDR2 is YYEKEE (reference sequence). The CDR3 bases are TGTGCCAGCAGCTTGGACGGGTTTCCAACTAATGAAAAACTGTTTTTT. This translates into CASSLDGFPTNEKLFF.

This clonotype was counted ten times or more. J is TRBJ2-1 and V is TRBV7-3, with TRBD2 matching over 8 bases. V trimming: 1 base; J trimming: 3 bases; junction bases outside the gene matches: 2. CDR1 is SGHTA and CDR2 is FQGTGA in the germline V gene. This CDR3 contains 15 residues. The CDR3 DNA follows: TGTGCCAGCAGCTTAAAAGGGACTAGCTACAATGAGCAGTTCTTC. Translated, it gives CASSLKGTSYNEQFF.

This chain connects TRBV20-1 to TRBJ1-6, with TRBD1 matching over 9 bases. V lost 3 bases and J lost 8; bases outside the gene matches: 2. This CDR3 contains 13 residues. Germline V lookup: CDR1 DFQATT, CDR2 SNEGSKA (reference sequence). The CDR3 nucleotides are TGCAGTGCTAGCGGGACAGGGTATTCACCCCTCCACTTT. It translates to CSASGTGYSPLHF.

To note about this clonotype: A junction end diverges from the germline sequence, so it may reflect a read error. This rearrangement joins TRBV27 to TRBJ2-7, with 10 bases fitting TRBD2. Germline V gene sequence: CDR1 MNHEY, CDR2 SMNVEV (reference sequence). The CDR3 runs to 14 residues. The CDR3 loop reads CTSSLSGRAYEQYF. In DNA, the CDR3 is TGCACCAGCAGTTTAAGCGGGAGGGCCTACGAGCAGTACTTC.

The V call is TRBV2, the J call TRBJ2-3, with 13 bases identical to TRBD2. The germline V gene has CDR1 SNHLY and CDR2 FYNNEI. V was clipped by 6 bases and J by 11 bases; unmatched bases: 8. This CDR3 is built from 14 residues. CDR3 in amino acids: CASRIGLAGDGQYF. CDR3 nucleotides: TGTGCCAGCAGAATAGGACTAGCGGGAGACGGGCAGTATTTT. The full variable domain, in which reference TRBV2 and TRBJ2-3 provide the parts outside the CDR3, is EPEVTQTPSHQVTQMGQEVILRCVPISNHLYFYWYRQILGQKVEFLVSFYNNEISEKSEIFDDQFSVERPDGSNFTLKIRSTKLEDSAMYFCASRIGLAGDGQYFGPGTRLTVL.

This clonotype was seen at least ten times. The chain uses TRBV20-1 and TRBJ2-7; TRBD2 might be the D (7 bases). The germline CDR1 and CDR2 sequences are DFQATT and SNEGSKA (reference sequence). The V end lost 6 bases, the J end lost 1 base, and 16 bases lay between the germline ends. This CDR3 is 14 amino acids long. The CDR3 sequence is CSATRRGRSYEQYF. CDR3 nucleotide sequence: TGCAGTGCCACTCGGCGGGGGCGATCCTACGAGCAGTACTTC.

The chain is built from TRBV5-1 and TRBJ2-2; D possibly corresponds to TRBD2 (6 bases). V was shortened by 1 base and J by 1 base, with 14 bases between the two germline ends. The germline V gene has CDR1 SGHRS and CDR2 YFSETQ. The CDR3 loop spans 17 amino acids. This CDR3 reads CASSLYGGSGNTGELFF. For the CDR3, the DNA is TGCGCCAGCAGCTTGTATGGGGGTAGCGGGAACACCGGGGAGCTGTTTTTT.

The sample holds a few counts of this clonotype. V and J are TRBV29-1 and TRBJ1-2; D is possibly TRBD1 (5 bases). Germline values: CDR1 SQVTM, CDR2 ANQGSEA. The CDR3 is 9 residues long. V gave up 5 bases and J gave up 8 bases, with 6 bases separating them. The CDR3 DNA reads as TGCAGCGTTACAGGAGGCTACACCTTC. Translating it yields CSVTGGYTF. Filled out from reference TRBV29-1 and TRBJ1-2, the complete variable domain reads SAVISQKPSRDICQRGTSLTIQCQVDSQVTMMFWYRQQPGQSLTLIATANQGSEATYESGFVIDKFPISRPNLTFSTLTVSNMSPEDSSIYLCSVTGGYTFGSGTRLTVV.

Only one count was recorded for this clonotype. This chain uses TRBV7-8 with TRBJ2-7; no clear D gene. Trimming removed 4 bases at V and 5 bases at J, with 15 bases between. The CDR3 is made up of 14 amino acids. Germline CDR1 reads SGHVS; CDR2 reads FQNEAQ. The CDR3 protein is CASSSLVEGHEQYF. In DNA form, the CDR3 reads TGTGCCAGCAGCTCGCTTGTGGAAGGGCACGAGCAGTACTTC.

This clonotype was seen repeatedly, ten times or more. This rearrangement joins TRBV25-1 to TRBJ2-2; the D gene could be TRBD1 or TRBD2 (5 bases each). CDR1 and CDR2 (germline): MGHDK, SYGVNS. The CDR3 spans 15 residues. Trimming stripped 3 bases from V and 4 bases from J, with 12 bases between. The CDR3 DNA sequence: TGTGCCAGCAGTGATGTGCCAGGGAGCACCGGGGAGCTGTTTTTT. Translation gives CASSDVPGSTGELFF.

This clonotype was observed a few times. The gene calls are TRBV4-1 and TRBJ2-7, with D possibly TRBD1 on 5 matching bases. Germline V gene sequence: CDR1 MGHRA, CDR2 YSYEKL. The length of the CDR3 is 16 residues. Trimming shortened V by 3 bases and J by 3 bases, and 18 bases separated the two germline ends. The CDR3 here is CASSHPPWQGVYEQYF. In DNA form, the CDR3 reads TGCGCCAGCAGCCACCCACCCTGGCAGGGCGTCTACGAGCAGTACTTC.

CDR3 amino acids: CASSQEGGVMVGYTF. Written as DNA, the CDR3 is TGCGCCAGCAGCCAAGAAGGAGGGGTGATGGTGGGCTACACCTTC. V usage is TRBV4-1 and J usage is TRBJ1-2, with D possibly TRBD1 on 5 matching bases. V lost 0 bases, J lost 8 bases, and 16 bases lay in between. CDR1 and CDR2 (germline): MGHRA, YSYEKL. The CDR3 is 15 residues long.

V and J are TRBV11-1 and TRBJ2-1, with D possibly matching TRBD2 (5 bases). Trimming left V 2 bases short and J 0 bases short, with 26 bases between. CDR3 length: 21 amino acids. Germline CDR1 is SGHAT and CDR2 is FQDESV (reference sequence). In DNA, the CDR3 is TGTGCCAGCAGCTTAAGTGGGAGCAGCTTGGCCAACAAATCCTCCTACAATGAGCAGTTCTTC. It is translated as CASSLSGSSLANKSSYNEQFF.